What follows are 14 T cell receptor beta chains derived from one specimen sequenced in a study of T cell responses to AZD1222 COVID-19 vaccine. Clones were read by immunoSEQ multiplex PCR, and TCRdb kept only the in-frame ones, dropping some. Of 100,000 to 150,000 clones listed, roughly 88% were seen once; the top ten hold under 9%. The specimen comprised peripheral blood, sampled on day 0 of AZD1222 vaccination. The receptors were sampled from an adult in good health.

This clone was seen once. The chain combines TRBV4-1 with TRBJ1-2; 7 bases map to TRBD1. CDR3 size: 14 residues. CDR1 and CDR2 (germline): MGHRA, YSYEKL. J lost 2 bases, V lost 6 bases, and 6 bases had no gene match. The DNA for the CDR3 is TGCGCCAGCAGACATCCGGGACAGAACTATGGCTACACCTTC. Its protein product is CASRHPGQNYGYTF.

V gene TRBV14 combines with J gene TRBJ2-1; D is unresolved. V lost 4 bases to trimming and J lost 2 bases, with 12 bases between them. This CDR3 contains 15 residues. Germline loops: CDR1 SGHDN, CDR2 FVKESK. CDR3 in amino acids: CASSLLDVAYNEQFF. The CDR3 nucleotides read TGTGCCAGCAGCCTCCTCGACGTAGCCTACAATGAGCAGTTCTTC.

This chain's CDR3 is CASSLSGPYEQYF. CDR3 bases: TGTGCCAGCAGTTTGAGTGGCCCCTACGAGCAGTACTTC. The gene calls are TRBV12-3 or TRBV12-4 and TRBJ2-7; no reliable D call. This CDR3 spans 13 amino acids. Trimming removed 3 bases from V and 2 bases from J, with 8 bases in between.

The chain links TRBV5-5 to TRBJ1-4; 8 positions agree with TRBD1. The germline V gene encodes CDR1 SGHKS and CDR2 YYEKEE (reference sequence). The CDR3 consists of 15 residues. Germline trimming cut 4 bases from V and 7 bases from J; bases unmatched to any gene: 9. Written as DNA, the CDR3 is TGTGCCAGCAGCCCCTCAGGGGGCTATGGTGAAAAACTGTTTTTT. It yields the protein CASSPSGGYGEKLFF.

CDR3 coding DNA: TGTGCCAGCAGCCTGGGAGGTAACATTCAGTACTTC. Translation gives CASSLGGNIQYF. The chain recombines TRBV2 with TRBJ2-4; D possibly corresponds to TRBD2 (6 bases). V gave up 6 bases and J gave up 7 bases, with 10 bases separating them. Germline CDR1 is SNHLY and CDR2 is FYNNEI. This CDR3 is 12 amino acids long.

This clone showed up just once. CDR3 DNA sequence: TGTGCCACCAAAAAGAGGGATTCCAGGGGCTACACCTTC. Protein: CATKKRDSRGYTF. The chain uses TRBV19 and TRBJ1-2; D call uncertain. The CDR3 covers 13 residues. Trimming pared 10 bases from V and 8 bases from J, leaving 20 bases between. In germline, CDR1 is LNHDA, CDR2 SQIVND (reference sequence).

The table lists this clone with a count of one. V gene TRBV10-2 combines with J gene TRBJ1-5, with 7 bases that match TRBD1. The CDR3 covers 15 residues. CDR1 and CDR2 (germline): WSHSY, SAAADI. Losses at the gene ends were 10 bases for V and 6 bases for J; bases not matched to a gene: 15. In nucleotides, the CDR3 is TGCGCCACCACCTCGGAACAGGGGAGAGGTCAGCCCCAGCATTTT. Translating gives CATTSEQGRGQPQHF.

The rearrangement links TRBV6-1 to TRBJ2-2, with 10 positions matching TRBD2. Trimming cost V 2 bases and J 6 bases; bases outside gene matches: 3. The CDR3 length is 15 residues. Germline CDR1 reads MNHNS; CDR2 reads SASEGT. CDR3 amino acids: CASSELAGVAGELFF. Here the CDR3 DNA reads TGTGCCAGCAGTGAACTAGCGGGGGTTGCCGGGGAGCTGTTTTTT.

V and J are TRBV7-2 and TRBJ2-7; D not resolved. This CDR3 is built from 13 residues. Trimming shortened V by 1 base and J by 7 bases, and 11 bases separated the two germline ends. Germline assignment: CDR1 SGHTA and CDR2 FQGNSA. In DNA form, the CDR3 reads TGTGCCAGCAGCTTAGTGCAGCTGAGTGAGCAGTACTTC. Translating gives CASSLVQLSEQYF.

The chain joins TRBV24-1 to TRBJ1-2; D perhaps matches TRBD1 (6 bases). The CDR3 contains 12 residues. V was shortened by 4 bases and J by 8 bases, with 10 bases between the two germline ends. CDR1 is KGHDR and CDR2 is SFDVKD in the germline V gene. The chain's CDR3 is CATSDTDRGYTF. For the CDR3, the DNA is TGTGCCACCAGTGACACAGACAGGGGCTACACCTTC.

The V call is TRBV15, the J call TRBJ2-5; 10 positions agree with TRBD1. Germline CDR1 LNHNV, CDR2 YYDKDF (reference sequence). The V segment lost 2 bases and the J segment 5 bases; nucleotides outside the gene matches: 5. The CDR3 has 15 amino acids. CDR3 region: CATSRRTGGPETQYF. CDR3 in DNA: TGTGCCACCAGCAGAAGGACAGGGGGGCCGGAGACCCAGTACTTC.

The DNA for the CDR3 is TGTGCCAGCAGCTACGACCTGCAGCAGTACTTC. This codes for CASSYDLQQYF. This sequence joins TRBV7-6 and TRBJ2-7; D call uncertain. The length of the CDR3 is 11 residues. V shed 4 bases and J shed 8 bases, with 9 bases lying between them. Germline V gives CDR1 SGHVS, CDR2 FNYEAQ.

This clone showed up just a few times. The CDR3 bases are TGTGCCAGCAGTTACTCCCCAATAACCTACGAGCAGTACTTC. This gives the protein CASSYSPITYEQYF. The rearrangement uses TRBV6-2 or TRBV6-3 and TRBJ2-7; D is uncertain. Germline-derived CDR1 and CDR2 are MNHEY and SVGEGT. With 0 bases removed from V and 2 bases from J, the gap between germline ends came to 8 bases. This CDR3 has 14 amino acids.

The chain combines TRBV14 with TRBJ1-6, with D perhaps matching TRBD1 (5 bases). CDR1 and CDR2 from the germline V gene are SGHDN and FVKESK. Trimming shortened V by 5 bases and J by 6 bases, and 8 bases separated the two germline ends. The CDR3 is 13 residues long. CDR3 nucleotides: TGTGCCAGCAGCATGGGGGTTAATTCACCCCTCCACTTT. Encoded protein: CASSMGVNSPLHF.